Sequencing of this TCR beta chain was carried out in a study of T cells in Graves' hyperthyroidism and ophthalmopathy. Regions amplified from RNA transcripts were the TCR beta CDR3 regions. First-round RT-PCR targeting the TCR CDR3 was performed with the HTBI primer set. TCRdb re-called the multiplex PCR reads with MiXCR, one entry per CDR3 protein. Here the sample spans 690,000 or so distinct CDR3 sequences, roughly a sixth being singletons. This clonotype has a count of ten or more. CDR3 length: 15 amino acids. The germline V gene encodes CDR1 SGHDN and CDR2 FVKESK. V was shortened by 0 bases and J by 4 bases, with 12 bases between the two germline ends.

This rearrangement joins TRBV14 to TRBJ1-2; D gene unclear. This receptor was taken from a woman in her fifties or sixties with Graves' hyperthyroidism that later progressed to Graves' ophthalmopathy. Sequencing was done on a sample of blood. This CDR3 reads CASSQDSASSYGYTF. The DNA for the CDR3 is TGTGCCAGCAGCCAAGATAGCGCGTCCTCCTATGGCTACACCTTC.